This TCR beta chain was observed in a study of blood T cell repertoires in COVID-19. As processed by the authors: Amplification of reference gene primers provided the estimated nucleated cell counts. Data came from immunoSEQ multiplex PCR; TCRdb stores just in-frame clones and leaves some out. That table gives V, J and clone size, and the DNA gave D and trimming. This table holds roughly 280,000 clones, 75% to 95% found once. Exposed enrollees had met someone with a PCR-confirmed or clinician-diagnosed COVID-19 case at some point within the 2 weeks before study entry. The source material was PBMCs or T cells enriched from blood (not recorded which). The clonotype comes from a man aged 40-49 years who had been exposed to COVID-19.

The CDR3 coding sequence is TGTGCCAGCAGTTTATCCATTGGGGGACAGGGCCTTAATCAGCCCCAGCATTTT. Amino acid sequence: CASSLSIGGQGLNQPQHF. J is TRBJ1-5 and V is TRBV5-6; 9 bases agree with TRBD1. The CDR3 is 18 residues long. Germline CDR1 is SGHDT and CDR2 is YYEEEE. V lost 5 bases to trimming and J lost 4 bases; unmatched junction nucleotides: 16.